This entry features one TCR beta chain sequence. This clone appeared once. What this receptor recognizes is not known. No base quality values were provided; no much bigger clone lies one nucleotide off. These data come from a study of Ad26.COV2.S vaccination and SARS-CoV-2 variants (dated by TCRdb to the early 2020s). Regarding the study in general: Vaccine-arm donors were drawn from COV1001, a multicentre, randomized, double-blind, placebo-controlled phase I-IIa trial of Ad26.COV2.S in healthy adults. Ad26.COV2.S was given intramuscularly at 5x10^10 or 1x10^11 viral particles, as a single shot or as two shots 56 days apart. Investigators remained blinded to trial group allocation during experiments and outcome assessment. Trial participants were randomized into five groups of five: low-dose or high-dose Ad26.COV2.S given once or twice, or placebo on both occasions. A total of approximately 32 samples were included in the TCR-sequenced set, comprising roughly 20 Ad26.COV2.S vaccine recipients, 5 placebo recipients and 8 SARS-CoV-2 convalescent individuals. TCRbeta repertoire sequencing was used to assess the specificity and breadth of SARS-CoV-2-reactive T cell receptors after Ad26.COV2.S vaccination.

The immunoSEQ Assay was the method used to sequence TCRbeta CDR3 regions. After extraction, genomic DNA underwent amplification by bias-controlled multiplex PCR, followed by high-throughput sequencing. Regarding the original processing steps: To quantify the absolute abundance of every unique TCRbeta CDR3 region, sequences were collapsed and filtered. T cell fraction was estimated by normalization of TCRbeta template counts to usable DNA, with usable DNA being measured through amplification of reference genes present in all nucleated cells. Repertoire TCRs were annotated as SARS-CoV-2-specific by exact matching of V gene, CDR3 amino acid sequence and J gene to a known reactive TCR set. The reference SARS-CoV-2 TCR set came from MIRA and was filtered for enrichment in COVID-19-positive ImmuneCODE repertoires, removing public or cross-reactive TCRs. Based on the MIRA antigens, annotated TCRs were further analysed at the level of specific ORF or position within ORF. Depth was the summed frequency of annotated unique rearrangements, while breadth was defined as annotated unique rearrangements over total unique productive rearrangements. Two-sided Wilcoxon rank-sum tests were used to compare TCR breadth between groups. TCRdb stores this immuneACCESS table with in-frame sequences only. Part of the clones is absent; in the studies checked, under half of the shortfall reflects unresolved V genes, and no reason is known for the rest. V and J calls and clone size follow that table, whereas D and trimming were derived from the DNA. Counted in this sample were roughly 460,000 clones; about 89% of them appeared once. The ten largest clones add up to over 1.5% of the sample.

Reading the label with the study, this specimen's treatment or condition is: around 19 received Ad26.COV2.S at low or high dose, single or two shots; 5 received placebo; per-sample allocation not given. For vaccine and placebo recipients, the sequenced repertoires came from samples collected on day 63 after the first injection. Cohort 1b enrolled 25 adults aged 18-55 years at a single site in Boston, USA, between 29 July and 7 August 2020. Ad26.COV2.S consisted of a replication-incompetent adenovirus type 26 vector by which a prefusion-stabilized SARS-CoV-2 spike protein from the original Wuhan strain was expressed. The CDR3 has 14 amino acids, counting the end cysteine and phenylalanine. The only DNA kept is the CDR3, 42 bases in frame from the first base. Overall results and qualifications from the work: The authors noted that the TCR breadth and depth analyses may have underestimated total T cell responses. After vaccination, substantial breadth of spike-specific CD8+ and CD4+ T cell responses was reported. Spike-specific TCR breadth was higher in Ad26.COV2.S recipients than in placebo recipients (P = 0.0014). Non-spike TCR breadth was comparable between vaccine and placebo recipients, consistent with the vaccine containing only spike. The study was not powered to compare responses between vaccine doses or regimens.

This sample comprised peripheral blood, obtained in a trial of Ad26.COV2.S vaccine versus placebo. The clonotype originates from a person aged 18-65 years who received the Ad26.COV2.S COVID-19 vaccine or a placebo. The receptor chain draws on TRBV21-1 and TRBJ2-5; TRBD2 was called by the table and not checked on the DNA. TRBV21-1 is an annotated pseudogene. The CDR3 corresponds to CASSKEGGEETQYF. In nucleotide form, the sequence is TGTGCCAGCAGCAAAGAAGGAGGTGAAGAGACCCAGTACTTC.